Below, 2 T cell receptor beta chains from the same sample are listed, as sequenced in a study of cytotoxic CD8 clonotypes in ibrutinib-treated CLL. TCRdb's copy holds only in-frame clones and misses some; the assay was immunoSEQ multiplex PCR. The repertoire includes under 150,000 clones, around 80% of them detected once, and 2.5% to 3.5% sits in the top ten. The material sequenced was PBMCs, taken after 24 months of ibrutinib treatment. The receptors here all came from a human donor with chronic lymphocytic leukemia.

This clone has a single count. V gene TRBV19 combines with J gene TRBJ1-2, with 11 bases lining up with TRBD1. Trimming removed 6 bases from V and 4 bases from J; junction bases left unmatched: 10. The CDR3 sequence is 16 residues long. CDR1 and CDR2 from the germline V gene are LNHDA and SQIVND (reference sequence). The CDR3 DNA sequence: TGTGCCAGTAGGACTTGGACAGGGGGCGATATCTATGGCTACACCTTC. Amino acids: CASRTWTGGDIYGYTF.

This chain links TRBV19 with TRBJ1-2; maybe TRBD1 (6 bases). V shed 8 bases and J shed 5 bases, with 18 bases lying between them. Looked up from germline, CDR1 is LNHDA and CDR2 is SQIVND (reference sequence). The CDR3 is 14 residues long. The DNA for the CDR3 is TGTGCCAGTGGCAAAACGGACAGAGTATATGGCTACACCTTC. The encoded protein is CASGKTDRVYGYTF. The full variable domain, completed using reference TRBV19 and TRBJ1-2, is DGGITQSPKYLFRKEGQNVTLSCEQNLNHDAMYWYRQDPGQGLRLIYYSQIVNDFQKGDIAEGYSVSREKKESFPLTVTSAQKNPTAFYLCASGKTDRVYGYTFGSGTRLTVV.